Below are 25 T cell receptor beta chains sequenced from a single sample in a study of blood T cell repertoires in COVID-19. The repertoire was sequenced with immunoSEQ multiplex PCR; TCRdb's copy has only in-frame clones and lacks some. Of 110,000 to 150,000 clones in the sample, 90% were seen once. Input material: peripheral blood. Receptors originate from a woman of 80 years or more with acute or convalescent COVID-19.

V and J are TRBV7-6 and TRBJ1-5; 9 nucleotides line up with TRBD1. The CDR3 extends over 14 amino acids. CDR1 SGHVS and CDR2 FNYEAQ come from the germline V gene. Trimming cost V 1 base and J 10 bases; bases outside gene matches: 5. The CDR3, as DNA: TGTGCCAGCAGCTTAGGACAGGGGGATCTTCCCCAGCATTTT. This encodes CASSLGQGDLPQHF.

The V and J genes are TRBV10-3 and TRBJ1-6, with D unresolved. CDR1 and CDR2 from the germline V gene are ENHRY and SYGVKD. The CDR3 is 13 amino acids. V lost 5 bases, J lost 8 bases, and 10 bases lay in between. The DNA for the CDR3 is TGTGCCATCAGTAACTCATCCTATTCACCCCTCCACTTT. As protein: CAISNSSYSPLHF.

The rearrangement uses TRBV7-2 and TRBJ2-7; 9 positions agree with TRBD2. J was trimmed by 3 bases and V by 5 bases; bases with no gene match: 5. The CDR3 has 14 amino acids. Per the germline V gene, CDR1 is SGHTA and CDR2 is FQGNSA. The CDR3: CASSLGLASYEQYF. The CDR3 DNA reads TGTGCCAGCAGCCTAGGACTAGCGAGCTACGAGCAGTACTTC.

The V and J genes are TRBV6-5 and TRBJ1-6, with D uncertain. The germline V gene encodes CDR1 MNHEY and CDR2 SVGAGI. Deletions cut 0 bases from V and 6 bases from J, with 9 bases between. The CDR3 is 15 amino acids. CDR3 loop: CASSYSRGFNSPLHF. DNA of the CDR3: TGTGCCAGCAGTTACTCGCGCGGGTTTAATTCACCCCTCCACTTT.

The V gene is TRBV6-5, the J gene TRBJ2-5; 8 nucleotides agree with TRBD2. The germline V gene has CDR1 MNHEY and CDR2 SVGAGI. The CDR3 sequence is 14 residues long. J was trimmed by 7 bases and V by 8 bases; bases with no gene match: 12. Here the CDR3 reads CASHTGSGGATQYF. The DNA for the CDR3 is TGTGCCAGCCATACAGGGTCGGGAGGGGCGACCCAGTACTTC.

This chain links TRBV5-1 with TRBJ1-3; TRBD1 matches 7 bases. Germline CDR1 reads SGHRS; CDR2 reads YFSETQ. Losses at the gene ends were 2 bases for V and 4 bases for J; bases not matched to a gene: 6. The CDR3 consists of 15 residues. CDR3 coding DNA: TGCGCCAGCAGCTTACTCGGGACAGAAGGAAACACCATATATTTT. Protein product: CASSLLGTEGNTIYF.

The V and J genes are TRBV10-3 and TRBJ1-1, with 7 positions matching TRBD1. This CDR3 comprises 12 residues. V was clipped by 5 bases and J by 4 bases; unmatched bases: 1. The V gene's germline CDR1 is ENHRY and CDR2 SYGVKD. The CDR3: CAISSGGTEAFF. CDR3 sequence (DNA): TGTGCCATCAGTTCAGGGGGCACTGAAGCTTTCTTT.

The chain couples TRBV6-2 or TRBV6-3 to TRBJ2-7; 8 positions match TRBD1. The CDR3 contains 16 residues. The germline V gene has CDR1 MNHEY and CDR2 SVGEGT. V lost 2 bases and J lost 5; bases outside the gene matches: 11. DNA for the CDR3: TGTGCCAGCAGTTACGCTAGGACAGGGTTCCCCGACGAGCAGTACTTC. Encoded protein: CASSYARTGFPDEQYF.

This clone was recorded a few times. V is TRBV2 and J is TRBJ1-5, with D tentatively TRBD1 (6 bases). V was trimmed by 5 bases and J by 1 base, leaving 9 bases between them. The CDR3 covers 14 residues. Germline V gene sequence: CDR1 SNHLY, CDR2 FYNNEI. The CDR3 reads CASSRTESNQPQHF. CDR3 nucleotides: TGTGCCAGCAGTCGGACAGAGAGCAATCAGCCCCAGCATTTT.

The chain recombines TRBV6-2 or TRBV6-3 with TRBJ1-2, with D possibly TRBD1 on 5 matching bases. CDR1 is MNHEY, CDR2 SVGEGT, per germline. This CDR3 region has 12 residues. With 2 bases removed from V and 6 bases from J, the gap between germline ends came to 7 bases. The CDR3 loop is CASSYDRNGYTF. The DNA of the CDR3 is TGTGCCAGCAGTTACGACAGAAATGGCTACACCTTC.

The chain is built from TRBV14 and TRBJ1-2; D uncertain. Trimming left V 3 bases short and J 4 bases short, with 9 bases between. This CDR3 spans 13 amino acids. Per the germline V gene, CDR1 is SGHDN and CDR2 is FVKESK. The CDR3 DNA follows: TGTGCCAGCAGCCAGGGGAGTGGCTATGGCTACACCTTC. As protein: CASSQGSGYGYTF.

The chain uses TRBV5-6 and TRBJ1-3; TRBD1 agrees at 8 bases. The CDR3 is made up of 16 amino acids. Germline V lookup: CDR1 SGHDT, CDR2 YYEEEE. The J segment lost 3 bases and the V segment lost 4 bases, leaving 9 bases of the junction unmatched. CDR3 sequence: CASSPLPGQVGNTIYF. The CDR3, as DNA: TGTGCCAGCAGCCCGCTACCGGGACAGGTTGGAAACACCATATATTTT.

The V gene is TRBV6-2 or TRBV6-3, the J gene TRBJ2-2; D call uncertain. The CDR3 has 14 amino acids. Between the trimmed V and J ends, which lost 3 bases and 3 bases, there was a span of 8 bases. Germline CDR1 MNHEY, CDR2 SVGEGT. The CDR3 DNA follows: TGTGCCAGCAGTTATACAGCATACACCGGGGAGCTGTTTTTT. Protein product: CASSYTAYTGELFF.

In regard to this clone: The same CDR3 is also encoded by other DNA sequences in this sample. J is TRBJ2-3 and V is TRBV7-2; 12 nucleotides align to TRBD2. Per the germline V gene, CDR1 is SGHTA and CDR2 is FQGNSA. J was trimmed by 1 base and V by 1 base; bases with no gene match: 0. The CDR3 extends over 16 amino acids. In nucleotides, the CDR3 is TGTGCCAGCAGCTTAGGACTAGCGGGGGGCACAGATACGCAGTATTTT. Its protein product is CASSLGLAGGTDTQYF.

V gene TRBV10-3 combines with J gene TRBJ2-7, with a tentative D call TRBD1 (6 bases). V shed 3 bases and J shed 7 bases, with 19 bases lying between them. The germline V gene encodes CDR1 ENHRY and CDR2 SYGVKD. This CDR3 is 15 amino acids long. For the CDR3, the DNA is TGTGCCATCAGTGACACAGGCTTCCAAGGGGGTGAGCAGTACTTC. This translates into CAISDTGFQGGEQYF.

This chain connects TRBV6-7 to TRBJ1-1; D ambiguous. TRBV6-7 is an ORF for which the function is uncertain. V lost 8 bases to trimming and J lost 5 bases, with 9 bases between them. This CDR3 comprises 11 residues. The chain's CDR3 is CASRSGTEAFF. As DNA, the CDR3 is TGTGCCAGCCGATCGGGGACTGAAGCTTTCTTT.

The gene calls are TRBV3-1 (or the pseudogene TRBV3-2) and TRBJ2-7; TRBD1 is a possible D gene (5 bases). V was shortened by 4 bases and J by 4 bases, with 14 bases between the two germline ends. The germline CDR1 and CDR2 sequences are LGHDT and YNNKEL (reference sequence). The CDR3 length is 14 residues. This CDR3 is CASSLRDSYYEQYF. The CDR3 nucleotides read TGTGCCAGCAGCCTAAGAGACAGCTATTACGAGCAGTACTTC.

V and J are TRBV6-1 and TRBJ2-3; 10 nucleotides align to TRBD2. Germline V gene sequence: CDR1 MNHNS, CDR2 SASEGT. V lost 4 bases and J lost 1; bases outside the gene matches: 8. The CDR3 sequence is 17 residues long. As DNA, the CDR3 is TGTGCCAGCAGTGTAACCACTAGCGGGGCTGGCACAGATACGCAGTATTTT. This sequence encodes CASSVTTSGAGTDTQYF.

This chain joins TRBV28 and TRBJ1-2; 12 nucleotides agree with TRBD1. CDR3 length equals 14 residues. The germline CDR1 and CDR2 sequences are MDHEN and SYDVKM. Losses at the gene ends were 4 bases for V and 4 bases for J; bases not matched to a gene: 1. The CDR3 nucleotides are TGTGCCAGCAGTTCGGGACAGGGGGCCTATGGCTACACCTTC. Translation: CASSSGQGAYGYTF.

The chain carries TRBV25-1 and TRBJ1-1, with D tentatively TRBD1 (6 bases). The V gene's germline CDR1 is MGHDK and CDR2 SYGVNS. Trimming removed 4 bases at V and 7 bases at J, with 16 bases between. The CDR3 runs 14 residues. The CDR3: CASSVGGAQLEAFF. The CDR3 DNA follows: TGTGCCAGCAGTGTAGGGGGGGCCCAACTTGAAGCTTTCTTT.

Points on this clone: A junction boundary mismatches the germline segment, possibly from a read error. The chain is built from TRBV7-9 and TRBJ2-5, with TRBD2 as a possible D gene (6 bases). CDR1 is SEHNR and CDR2 is FQNEAQ in the germline V gene (reference sequence). CDR3 length equals 15 residues. The CDR3 is CASSSRRGYQETQYF. In DNA form, the CDR3 reads TGTGCCAGCAGCTCCCGGAGGGGATACCAGGAGACCCAGTACTTC.

V gene TRBV5-1 combines with J gene TRBJ1-1, with TRBD1 as a possible D gene (5 bases). V shed 4 bases and J shed 1 base, with 8 bases lying between them. Germline-derived CDR1 and CDR2 are SGHRS and YFSETQ. The CDR3 has 13 residues. The chain's CDR3 is CASSVGQNTEAFF. As DNA, the CDR3 is TGCGCCAGCAGCGTAGGACAGAACACTGAAGCTTTCTTT.

Details on this clone: Compared with germline, one end of the junction differs, possibly owing to a read error. The gene calls are TRBV5-6 and TRBJ1-4, with 7 positions matching TRBD1. CDR1 SGHDT and CDR2 YYEEEE come from the germline V gene. The length of the CDR3 is 12 residues. The CDR3 is CASSRGGPGQRF. The CDR3 nucleotides read TGTGCCAGCAGCCGGGGGGGTCCGGGACAGAGGTTT.

The V and J genes are TRBV5-5 and TRBJ1-2; 8 bases match TRBD1. Germline trimming cut 4 bases from V and 5 bases from J; bases unmatched to any gene: 10. Germline V gene sequence: CDR1 SGHKS, CDR2 YYEKEE (reference sequence). The CDR3 contains 15 residues. This CDR3 is CASSLGQASLYGYTF. The CDR3 DNA sequence: TGTGCCAGCAGCCTGGGACAGGCGTCCCTATATGGCTACACCTTC. Looking up the rest from reference TRBV5-5 and TRBJ1-2 gives the full variable domain: DAGVTQSPTHLIKTRGQQVTLRCSPISGHKSVSWYQQVLGQGPQFIFQYYEKEERGRGNFPDRFSARQFPNYSSELNVNALLLGDSALYLCASSLGQASLYGYTFGSGTRLTVV.

The gene calls are TRBV7-3 and TRBJ2-2, with D possibly being TRBD1 (6 bases). This CDR3 is built from 13 residues. Germline assignment: CDR1 SGHTA and CDR2 FQGTGA. Trimming shortened V by 5 bases and J by 6 bases, and 10 bases separated the two germline ends. Here the CDR3 DNA reads TGTGCCAGCAGCCGAACAGGGTCCGGGGAGCTGTTTTTT. This encodes CASSRTGSGELFF. Full variable domain (missing parts from reference TRBV7-3 and TRBJ2-2): GAGVSQTPSNKVTEKGKYVELRCDPISGHTALYWYRQSLGQGPEFLIYFQGTGAADDSGLPNDRFFAVRPEGSVSTLKIQRTERGDSAVYLCASSRTGSGELFFGEGSRLTVL.